The T cell receptor (beta chain) described here comes from a study of blood T cell repertoires in COVID-19. Turning to the study itself: PBMCs, B-cell-depleted T cells, or T cells were the source of the cDNA or gDNA that made up the material.

Germline V lookup: CDR1 MDHEN, CDR2 SYDVKM. The CDR3 totals 13 residues. Trimming took 3 bases from V and 1 from J, leaving 6 bases between them. This study enrolled people aged about 18 to 100 from approximately 24 US geographic areas. Here immunoSEQ multiplex PCR was the method, and the copy in TCRdb shows in-frame clones only, minus some. The data contain 270,000 or so clones, approximately 88% of them seen just once; the ten biggest clones take up roughly 1.2%. The receptor was isolated from a woman aged 40 to 49 with acute COVID-19. Sequencing input: PBMCs or T cells enriched from blood (not recorded which). The chain has TRBV28 and TRBJ1-1; unclear D gene. The CDR3 DNA reads as TGTGCCAGCAGTTTTCCAGGGAACACTGAAGCTTTCTTT. It encodes CASSFPGNTEAFF.